This TCR beta chain emerged from a study of long-term antiretroviral therapy in people with HIV. At the survey level, the v3.0 immunoSEQ assay was run. Using immunoSEQ multiplex PCR, the repertoire was profiled, and TCRdb retains in-frame clones only, with some absent. This table holds under 25,000 clones, around four fifths found once. V was clipped by 2 bases and J by 9 bases; unmatched bases: 7. CDR3 length: 15 amino acids. The germline CDR1 and CDR2 sequences are SGHTA and FQGTGA. The chain joins TRBV7-3 to TRBJ1-6, with 7 bases lining up with TRBD1. Sequenced here: unsorted PBMCs, sampled 1.6 years after starting antiretroviral therapy. The sequence was obtained from a man aged 40-55 years with HIV. CDR3 in amino acids: CASSLDGTVGSPLHF. The CDR3 coding sequence is TGTGCCAGCAGCTTAGATGGGACAGTGGGTTCACCCCTCCACTTT.